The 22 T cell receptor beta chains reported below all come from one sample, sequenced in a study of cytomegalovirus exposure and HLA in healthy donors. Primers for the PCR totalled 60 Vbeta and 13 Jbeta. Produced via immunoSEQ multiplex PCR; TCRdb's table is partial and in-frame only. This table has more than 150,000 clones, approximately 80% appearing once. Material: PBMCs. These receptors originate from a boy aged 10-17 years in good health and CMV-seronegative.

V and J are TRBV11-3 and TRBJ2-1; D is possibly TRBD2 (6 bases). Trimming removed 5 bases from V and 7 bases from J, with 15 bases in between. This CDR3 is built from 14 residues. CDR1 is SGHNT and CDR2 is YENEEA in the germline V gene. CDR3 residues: CASSLPYGRNEQFF. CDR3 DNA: TGTGCCAGCAGCCTCCCTTATGGGAGGAATGAGCAGTTCTTC.

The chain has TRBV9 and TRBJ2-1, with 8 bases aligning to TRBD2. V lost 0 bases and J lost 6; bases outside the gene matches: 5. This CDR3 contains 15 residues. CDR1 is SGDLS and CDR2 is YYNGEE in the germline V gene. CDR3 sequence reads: CASSVGAGRANEQFF. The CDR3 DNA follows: TGTGCCAGCAGCGTAGGGGCCGGGAGGGCCAATGAGCAGTTCTTC.

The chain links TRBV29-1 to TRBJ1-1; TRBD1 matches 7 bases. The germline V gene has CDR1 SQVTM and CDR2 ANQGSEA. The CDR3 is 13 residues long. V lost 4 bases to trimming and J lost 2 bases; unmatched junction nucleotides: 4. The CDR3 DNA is TGCAGCGTTGCGAGGACAGGAAACACTGAAGCTTTCTTT. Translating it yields CSVARTGNTEAFF.

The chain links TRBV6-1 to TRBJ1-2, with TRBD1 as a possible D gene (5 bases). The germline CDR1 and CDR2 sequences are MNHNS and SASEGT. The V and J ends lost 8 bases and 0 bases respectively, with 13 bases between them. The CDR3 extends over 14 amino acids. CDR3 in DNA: TGTGCCAGCGCAGGGCCGACGACTAACTATGGCTACACCTTC. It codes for CASAGPTTNYGYTF.

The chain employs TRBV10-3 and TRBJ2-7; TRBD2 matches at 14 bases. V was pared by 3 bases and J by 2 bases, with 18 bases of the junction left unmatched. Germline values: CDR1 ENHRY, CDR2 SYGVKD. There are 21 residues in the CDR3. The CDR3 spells CAISEGRRGAGTSGSPYEQYF. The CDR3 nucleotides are TGTGCCATCAGTGAAGGGCGGCGGGGAGCCGGGACTAGCGGGAGCCCCTACGAGCAGTACTTC.

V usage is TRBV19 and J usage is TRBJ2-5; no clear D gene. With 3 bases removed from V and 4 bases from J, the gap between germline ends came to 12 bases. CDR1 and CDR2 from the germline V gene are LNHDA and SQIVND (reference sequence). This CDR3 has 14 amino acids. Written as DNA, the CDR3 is TGTGCCAGTAGTATGATACAGAAAGCAGAGACCCAGTACTTC. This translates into CASSMIQKAETQYF. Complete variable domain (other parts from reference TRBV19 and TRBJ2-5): DGGITQSPKYLFRKEGQNVTLSCEQNLNHDAMYWYRQDPGQGLRLIYYSQIVNDFQKGDIAEGYSVSREKKESFPLTVTSAQKNPTAFYLCASSMIQKAETQYFGPGTRLLVL.

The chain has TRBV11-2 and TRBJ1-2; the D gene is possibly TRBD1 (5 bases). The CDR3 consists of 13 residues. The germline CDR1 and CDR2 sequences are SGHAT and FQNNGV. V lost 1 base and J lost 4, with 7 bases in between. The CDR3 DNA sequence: TGTGCCAGCAGCTTAGGGACAACCTATGGCTACACCTTC. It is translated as CASSLGTTYGYTF. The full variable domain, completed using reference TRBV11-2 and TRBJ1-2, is EAGVAQSPRYKIIEKRQSVAFWCNPISGHATLYWYQQILGQGPKLLIQFQNNGVVDDSQLPKDRFSAERLKGVDSTLKIQPAKLEDSAVYLCASSLGTTYGYTFGSGTRLTVV.

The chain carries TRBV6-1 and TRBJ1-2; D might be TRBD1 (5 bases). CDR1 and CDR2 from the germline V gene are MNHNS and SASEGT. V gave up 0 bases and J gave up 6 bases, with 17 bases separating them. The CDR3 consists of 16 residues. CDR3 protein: CASSEAIDSPGDGYTF. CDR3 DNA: TGTGCCAGCAGTGAAGCCATCGACAGCCCTGGGGATGGCTACACCTTC.

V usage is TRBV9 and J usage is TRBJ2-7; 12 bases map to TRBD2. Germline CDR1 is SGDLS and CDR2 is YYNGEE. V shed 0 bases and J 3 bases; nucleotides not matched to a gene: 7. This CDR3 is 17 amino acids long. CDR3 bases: TGTGCCAGCAGCGTAGACACTAGCGGGGGGTTAATCTACGAGCAGTACTTC. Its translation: CASSVDTSGGLIYEQYF.

Here the CDR3 reads CASSLERGPYNEQFF. The DNA for the CDR3 is TGTGCCAGCAGTTTAGAGCGGGGGCCCTACAATGAGCAGTTCTTC. The chain couples TRBV27 to TRBJ2-1; 8 nucleotides line up with TRBD2. Germline V lookup: CDR1 MNHEY, CDR2 SMNVEV (reference sequence). This CDR3 is built from 15 residues. V trimming: 2 bases; J trimming: 2 bases; junction bases outside the gene matches: 2.

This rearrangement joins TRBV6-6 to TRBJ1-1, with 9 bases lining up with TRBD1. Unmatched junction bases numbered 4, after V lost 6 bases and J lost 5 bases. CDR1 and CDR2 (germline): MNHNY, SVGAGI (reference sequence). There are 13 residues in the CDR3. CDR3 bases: TGTGCCAGCAGGGGACAGGGAACGACTGAAGCTTTCTTT. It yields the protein CASRGQGTTEAFF.

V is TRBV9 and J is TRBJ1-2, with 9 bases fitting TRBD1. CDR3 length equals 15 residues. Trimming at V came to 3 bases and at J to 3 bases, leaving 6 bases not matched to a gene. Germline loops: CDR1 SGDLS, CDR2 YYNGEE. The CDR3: CASSERTGDYYGYTF. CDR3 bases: TGTGCCAGCAGCGAGAGGACAGGGGACTACTATGGCTACACCTTC. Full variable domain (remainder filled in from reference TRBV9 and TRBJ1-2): DSGVTQTPKHLITATGQRVTLRCSPRSGDLSVYWYQQSLDQGLQFLIQYYNGEERAKGNILERFSAQQFPDLHSELNLSSLELGDSALYFCASSERTGDYYGYTFGSGTRLTVV.

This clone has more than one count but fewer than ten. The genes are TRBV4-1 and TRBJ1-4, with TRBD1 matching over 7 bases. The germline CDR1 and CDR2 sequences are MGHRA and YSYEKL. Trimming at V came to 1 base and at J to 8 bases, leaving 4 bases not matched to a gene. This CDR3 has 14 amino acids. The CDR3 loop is CASSQGQGFEKLFF. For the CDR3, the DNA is TGCGCCAGCAGCCAAGGACAGGGTTTCGAAAAACTGTTTTTT.

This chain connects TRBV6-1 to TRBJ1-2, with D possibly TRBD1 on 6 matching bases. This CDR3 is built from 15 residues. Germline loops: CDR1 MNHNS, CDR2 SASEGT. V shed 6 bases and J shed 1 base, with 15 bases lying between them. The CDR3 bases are TGTGCCAGCAGCGATCGGGGCAGGGGTAACTATGGCTACACCTTC. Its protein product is CASSDRGRGNYGYTF.

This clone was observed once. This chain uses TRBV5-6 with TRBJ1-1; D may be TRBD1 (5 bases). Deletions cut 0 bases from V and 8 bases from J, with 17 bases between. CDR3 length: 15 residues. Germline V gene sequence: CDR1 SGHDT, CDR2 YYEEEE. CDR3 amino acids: CASSLVRAGESEAFF. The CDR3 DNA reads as TGTGCCAGCAGCTTGGTCAGGGCAGGCGAATCGGAAGCTTTCTTT.

The CDR3 DNA reads as TGTGCCAGCAGCCCTGGGGGGAGACCCACCGGGGAGCTGTTTTTT. Protein: CASSPGGRPTGELFF. The chain recombines TRBV9 with TRBJ2-2; a weak D match, TRBD2 (6 bases). This CDR3 region has 15 residues. Per germline, CDR1 SGDLS and CDR2 YYNGEE. Trimming removed 4 bases from V and 4 bases from J, with 14 bases in between.

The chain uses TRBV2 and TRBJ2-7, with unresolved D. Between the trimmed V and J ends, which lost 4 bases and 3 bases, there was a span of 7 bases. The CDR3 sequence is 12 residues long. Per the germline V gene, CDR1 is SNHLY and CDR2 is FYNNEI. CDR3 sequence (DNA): TGTGCCAGCAGTGTGAGAGGCTACGAGCAGTACTTC. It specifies CASSVRGYEQYF.

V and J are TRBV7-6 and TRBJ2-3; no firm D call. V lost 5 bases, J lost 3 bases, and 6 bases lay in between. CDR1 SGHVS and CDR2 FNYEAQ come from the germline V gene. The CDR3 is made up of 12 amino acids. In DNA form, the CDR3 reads TGTGCCAGCAGCCAATTGACAGATACGCAGTATTTT. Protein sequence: CASSQLTDTQYF.

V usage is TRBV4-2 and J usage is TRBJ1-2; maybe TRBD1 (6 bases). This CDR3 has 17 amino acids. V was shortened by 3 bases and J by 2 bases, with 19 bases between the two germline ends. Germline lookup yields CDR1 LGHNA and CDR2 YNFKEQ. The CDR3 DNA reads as TGTGCCAGCAGCCATGCCGGGACAAGAAATGGGAACTATGGCTACACCTTC. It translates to CASSHAGTRNGNYGYTF.

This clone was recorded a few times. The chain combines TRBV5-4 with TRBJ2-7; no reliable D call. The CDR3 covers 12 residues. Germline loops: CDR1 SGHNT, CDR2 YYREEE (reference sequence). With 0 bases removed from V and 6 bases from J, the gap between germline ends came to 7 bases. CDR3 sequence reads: CASSLAQREQYF. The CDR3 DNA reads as TGTGCCAGCAGCTTGGCACAACGCGAGCAGTACTTC.

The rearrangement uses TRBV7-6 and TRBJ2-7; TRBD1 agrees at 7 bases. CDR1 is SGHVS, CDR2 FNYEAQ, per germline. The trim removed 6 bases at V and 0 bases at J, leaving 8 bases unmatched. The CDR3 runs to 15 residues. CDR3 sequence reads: CASSSPGQSSYEQYF. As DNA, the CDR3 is TGTGCCAGCAGTTCGCCGGGACAGAGCTCCTACGAGCAGTACTTC.

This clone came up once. The CDR3 loop reads CASSSMGQPPYEQYF. CDR3 in DNA: TGTGCCAGCAGTTCCATGGGACAGCCCCCCTACGAGCAGTACTTC. This chain links TRBV6-5 with TRBJ2-7, with TRBD1 matching 7 bases. CDR1 and CDR2 (germline): MNHEY, SVGAGI. CDR3 length: 15 amino acids. V trimming: 4 bases; J trimming: 2 bases; junction bases outside the gene matches: 8.